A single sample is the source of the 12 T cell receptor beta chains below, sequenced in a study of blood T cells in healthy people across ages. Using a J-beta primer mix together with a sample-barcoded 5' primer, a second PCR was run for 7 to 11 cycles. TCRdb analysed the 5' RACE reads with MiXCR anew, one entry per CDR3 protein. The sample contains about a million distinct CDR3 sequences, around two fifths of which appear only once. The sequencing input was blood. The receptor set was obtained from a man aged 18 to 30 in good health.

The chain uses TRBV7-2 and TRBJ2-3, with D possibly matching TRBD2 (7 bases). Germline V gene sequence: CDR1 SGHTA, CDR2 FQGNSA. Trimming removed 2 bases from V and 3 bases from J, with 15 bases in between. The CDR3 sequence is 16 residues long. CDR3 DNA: TGTGCCAGCAGCTTAACGGTACAGGGAGGGACAGATACGCAGTATTTT. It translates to CASSLTVQGGTDTQYF.

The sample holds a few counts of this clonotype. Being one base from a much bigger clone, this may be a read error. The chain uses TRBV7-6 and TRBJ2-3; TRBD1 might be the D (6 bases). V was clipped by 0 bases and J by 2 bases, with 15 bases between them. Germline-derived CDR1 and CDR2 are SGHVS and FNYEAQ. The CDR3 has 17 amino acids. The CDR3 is CASSLARRGSTTDTQYF. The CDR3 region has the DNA TGTGCCAGCAGCTTAGCGCGAAGGGGGTCCACCACAGATACGCAGTATTTT.

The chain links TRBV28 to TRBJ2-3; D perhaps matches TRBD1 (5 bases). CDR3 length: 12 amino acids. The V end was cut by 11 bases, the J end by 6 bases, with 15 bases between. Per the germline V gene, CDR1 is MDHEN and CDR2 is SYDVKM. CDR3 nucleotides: TGTGCCGGCCAAACCAGGGCGGATACGCAGTATTTT. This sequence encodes CAGQTRADTQYF.

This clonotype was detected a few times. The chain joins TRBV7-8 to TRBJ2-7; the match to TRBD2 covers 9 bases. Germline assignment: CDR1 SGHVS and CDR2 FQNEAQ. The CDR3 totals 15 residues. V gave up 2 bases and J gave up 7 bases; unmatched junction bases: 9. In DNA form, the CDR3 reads TGTGCCAGCAGCTTATTAGCGGGGGAATACAATGAGCAGTACTTC. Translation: CASSLLAGEYNEQYF.

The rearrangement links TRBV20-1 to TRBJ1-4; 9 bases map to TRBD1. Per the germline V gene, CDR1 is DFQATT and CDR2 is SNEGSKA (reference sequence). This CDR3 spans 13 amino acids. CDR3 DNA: TGCAGCCACAGGGGGCGGCAAGACGAAAAACTGTTTTTT. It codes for CSHRGRQDEKLFF.

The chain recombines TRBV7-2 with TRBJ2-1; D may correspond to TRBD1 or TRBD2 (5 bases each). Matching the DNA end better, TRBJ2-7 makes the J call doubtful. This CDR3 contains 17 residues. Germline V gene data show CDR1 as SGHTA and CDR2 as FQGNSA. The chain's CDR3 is CASSLSFRDLGYNEQYF. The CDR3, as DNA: TGTGCCAGCAGCTTAAGTTTCCGGGACCTGGGTTACAATGAGCAGTACTTC.

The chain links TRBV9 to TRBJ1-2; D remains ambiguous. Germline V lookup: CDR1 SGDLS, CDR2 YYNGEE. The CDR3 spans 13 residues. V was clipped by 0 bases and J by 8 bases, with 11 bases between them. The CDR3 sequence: CASSVDRTSGYTF. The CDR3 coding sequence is TGTGCCAGCAGCGTAGACCGTACAAGCGGCTACACCTTC.

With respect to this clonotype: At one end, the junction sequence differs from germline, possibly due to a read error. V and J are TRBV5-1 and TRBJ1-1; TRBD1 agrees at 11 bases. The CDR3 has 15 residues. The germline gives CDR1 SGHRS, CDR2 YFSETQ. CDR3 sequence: CARSWGQGENTEAFF. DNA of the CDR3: TGCGCCAGAAGCTGGGGACAGGGGGAGAACACTGAAGCTTTCTTT. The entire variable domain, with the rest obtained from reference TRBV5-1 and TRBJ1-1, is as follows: KAGVTQTPRYLIKTRGQQVTLSCSPISGHRSVSWYQQTPGQGLQFLFEYFSETQRNKGNFPGRFSGRQFSNSRSEMNVSTLELGDSALYLCARSWGQGENTEAFFGQGTRLTVV.

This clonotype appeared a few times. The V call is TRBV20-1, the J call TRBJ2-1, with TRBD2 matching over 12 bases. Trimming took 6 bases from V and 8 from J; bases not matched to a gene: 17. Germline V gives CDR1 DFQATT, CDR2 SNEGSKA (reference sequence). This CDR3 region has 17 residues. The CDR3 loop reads CSAPLAGGPISPDEQFF. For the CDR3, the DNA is TGCAGTGCCCCACTAGCGGGGGGCCCTATCTCCCCCGATGAGCAGTTCTTC.

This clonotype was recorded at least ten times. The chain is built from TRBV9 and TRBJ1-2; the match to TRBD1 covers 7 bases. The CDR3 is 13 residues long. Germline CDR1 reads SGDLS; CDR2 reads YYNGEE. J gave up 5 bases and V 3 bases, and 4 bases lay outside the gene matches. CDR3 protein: CASSGQGWYGYTF. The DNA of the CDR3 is TGTGCCAGCAGCGGACAGGGATGGTATGGCTACACCTTC.

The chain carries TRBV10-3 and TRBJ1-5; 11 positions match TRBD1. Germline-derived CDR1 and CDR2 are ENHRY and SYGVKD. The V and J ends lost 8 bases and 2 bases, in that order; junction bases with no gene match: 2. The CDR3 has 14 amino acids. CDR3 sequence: CAIGQGAGNQPQHF. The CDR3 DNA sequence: TGTGCCATCGGACAGGGGGCCGGCAATCAGCCCCAGCATTTT.

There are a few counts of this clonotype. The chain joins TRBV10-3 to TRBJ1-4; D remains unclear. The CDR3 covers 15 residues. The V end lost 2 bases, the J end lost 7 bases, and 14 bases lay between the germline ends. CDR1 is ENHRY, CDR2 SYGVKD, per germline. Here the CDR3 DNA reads TGTGCCATCAGTGAGGGCGGCCAGGCGGTTGAAAAACTGTTTTTT. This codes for CAISEGGQAVEKLFF.